The next 6 T cell receptor beta chains were all read from a single sample in a study of response to subunit inactivated influenza vaccine. TCRdb re-called the RT-PCR reads with MiXCR, one entry per CDR3 protein. The sample lists some 800,000 distinct CDR3 sequences; 21% were seen once. The input for sequencing was PBMCs from blood, taken 5 to 6 days after vaccination. The receptor set was obtained from a man between 50 and 59 years old who received an inactivated influenza vaccine.

The V and J genes are TRBV6-6 and TRBJ2-2; maybe TRBD2 (5 bases). CDR1 MNHNY and CDR2 SVGAGI come from the germline V gene (reference sequence). The V end lost 10 bases, the J end lost 7 bases, and 13 bases lay between the germline ends. The CDR3 has 12 amino acids. The CDR3 DNA is TGTGCCACCGCCCCCGGGATCGGGGAGCTGTTTTTT. Residues: CATAPGIGELFF.

This clonotype has just a few counts. This chain links TRBV7-8 with TRBJ2-3, with 8 bases fitting TRBD2. Trimming took 4 bases from V and 9 from J; bases not matched to a gene: 12. Germline CDR1 reads SGHVS; CDR2 reads FQNEAQ. This CDR3 is 15 amino acids long. The CDR3 spells CASSYGLAPLLTQYF. The CDR3 nucleotides are TGTGCCAGCAGCTACGGACTAGCCCCACTCCTCACGCAGTATTTT. Looking up the rest from reference TRBV7-8 and TRBJ2-3 gives the full variable domain: GAGVSQSPRYKVAKRGQDVALRCDPISGHVSLFWYQQALGQGPEFLTYFQNEAQLDKSGLPSDRFFAERPEGSVSTLKIQRTQQEDSAVYLCASSYGLAPLLTQYFGPGTRLTVL.

This clonotype turned up a few times. J is TRBJ1-1 and V is TRBV20-1, with 10 nucleotides matching TRBD1. J was trimmed by 4 bases and V by 0 bases; bases with no gene match: 5. The germline V gene encodes CDR1 DFQATT and CDR2 SNEGSKA (reference sequence). The CDR3 totals 15 residues. The DNA for the CDR3 is TGCAGTGCTAGAGACCCCGGACAGGGGGGCACTGAAGCTTTCTTT. Amino acids: CSARDPGQGGTEAFF.

This clonotype has just a few counts. V usage is TRBV7-3 and J usage is TRBJ2-2, with 8 bases aligning to TRBD2. The V segment lost 4 bases and the J segment 6 bases; nucleotides outside the gene matches: 10. The CDR3 is made up of 16 amino acids. The germline gives CDR1 SGHTA, CDR2 FQGTGA. CDR3 in amino acids: CASSSHLAGGAGELFF. CDR3 DNA sequence: TGTGCCAGCAGCTCCCACCTAGCGGGTGGGGCCGGGGAGCTGTTTTTT.

The J gene is TRBJ2-3, the V gene TRBV12-3 or TRBV12-4, with TRBD2 matching over 8 bases. V dropped 4 bases and J dropped 2; count of bases not matched to a gene: 11. CDR3 length: 17 residues. CDR3 nucleotide sequence: TGTGCCAGCAGTTCCCACCCAGGCGGGGGGAACACAGATACGCAGTATTTT. Its protein is CASSSHPGGGNTDTQYF.

A few counts support this clonotype. V gene TRBV11-1 combines with J gene TRBJ2-1, with 7 bases aligning to TRBD2. The CDR3 runs to 16 residues. Germline V CDR1 and CDR2: SGHAT, FQDESV (reference sequence). After removal of 4 bases from V and 7 bases from J, the junction contained 13 bases not matched to a gene. CDR3 amino acids: CASSSTGTTLGNEQFF. For the CDR3, the DNA is TGTGCCAGCAGCTCCACCGGGACTACCTTAGGGAATGAGCAGTTCTTC. The full variable domain, with the rest looked up from reference TRBV11-1 and TRBJ2-1, is EAEVAQSPRYKITEKSQAVAFWCDPISGHATLYWYRQILGQGPELLVQFQDESVVDDSQLPKDRFSAERLKGVDSTLKIQPAELGDSAMYLCASSSTGTTLGNEQFFGPGTRLTVL.